The next 6 T cell receptor beta chains were all read from a single sample in a study of PD-L1 blockade in urothelial cancer. Measured with immunoSEQ multiplex PCR; TCRdb has only the in-frame clones, and not every one. The table lists about 83,000 clones, around 90% of them singletons. The sequencing used PBMCs, collected around atezolizumab (anti-PD-L1) treatment. The receptors derive from a woman in her 70s with urothelial cancer.

The chain combines TRBV4-1 with TRBJ2-3, with unresolved D. This CDR3 is built from 15 residues. Germline V gives CDR1 MGHRA, CDR2 YSYEKL. Trimming removed 4 bases from V and 1 base from J, with 12 bases in between. The CDR3 DNA follows: TGCGCCAGCAGCCCAGTCTCTCGGGGCACAGATACGCAGTATTTT. Its protein product is CASSPVSRGTDTQYF.

The V call is TRBV5-1, the J call TRBJ1-3; perhaps TRBD1 as D (6 bases). Germline V gives CDR1 SGHRS, CDR2 YFSETQ. V lost 0 bases, J lost 0 bases, and 13 bases lay in between. The CDR3 is 17 residues long. The CDR3, as DNA: TGCGCCAGCAGCTTGGCCGGGACAACTCGCTCTGGAAACACCATATATTTT. It specifies CASSLAGTTRSGNTIYF. The full variable domain, completed using reference TRBV5-1 and TRBJ1-3, is KAGVTQTPRYLIKTRGQQVTLSCSPISGHRSVSWYQQTPGQGLQFLFEYFSETQRNKGNFPGRFSGRQFSNSRSEMNVSTLELGDSALYLCASSLAGTTRSGNTIYFGEGSWLTVV.

J is TRBJ2-3 and V is TRBV11-2; TRBD1 aligns across 9 bases. The CDR3 spans 18 residues. Germline V gene data show CDR1 as SGHAT and CDR2 as FQNNGV. V shed 5 bases and J 0 bases; nucleotides not matched to a gene: 12. The DNA of the CDR3 is TGTGCCAGCAGCCTGACCGGGACAGGGTTCAGGAGCACAGATACGCAGTATTTT. It is translated as CASSLTGTGFRSTDTQYF.

This chain links TRBV7-2 with TRBJ2-1; perhaps TRBD2 as D (6 bases). The ends were cut back, 5 bases at V and 2 bases at J, with 16 bases in the middle. Germline V lookup: CDR1 SGHTA, CDR2 FQGNSA. The CDR3 runs to 16 residues. The CDR3 DNA reads as TGTGCCAGCAGCCTAGGCTCATGGGGGGCCTACAATGAGCAGTTCTTC. This sequence encodes CASSLGSWGAYNEQFF.

This clone was seen just once. This chain connects TRBV10-2 to TRBJ2-7; weak D call: TRBD2 (6 bases). From germline, CDR1 is WSHSY and CDR2 SAAADI. Between the trimmed V and J ends, which lost 2 bases and 9 bases, there was a span of 17 bases. The CDR3 length is 14 residues. The chain's CDR3 is CASSEVDRTTGQYF. The CDR3 coding sequence is TGCGCCAGCAGTGAGGTGGATCGGACTACGGGGCAGTACTTC.

The chain has TRBV5-1 and TRBJ2-1; 11 bases agree with TRBD1. Germline-derived CDR1 and CDR2 are SGHRS and YFSETQ. Trimming cost V 0 bases and J 8 bases; bases outside gene matches: 13. This CDR3 region has 18 residues. The CDR3 nucleotides are TGCGCCAGCAGCTTGGCCGTTTCTCCGGGACAGGGGGGCCATGAGCAGTTCTTC. This translates into CASSLAVSPGQGGHEQFF.